The rows below give T cell receptor beta chains drawn from one sample of a study of T cells in Graves' hyperthyroidism and ophthalmopathy. From the multiplex PCR reads, TCRdb called clonotypes with MiXCR, one entry per CDR3 protein. The table has 500,000 to 800,000 distinct CDR3 sequences, over 40% seen once; the top ten hold about 7.2%. The specimen was peripheral blood or thyroid tissue (not recorded which). These receptors were collected from an adult man with Graves' disease, either hyperthyroidism or ophthalmopathy (not recorded which). Each CDR3 is given with its conserved first and last residue. A D gene is named only where the DNA matches it firmly. The size entry is marked missing in some rows and otherwise reads once, few, many or a size class.

>.|.|TRBV20-1|TRBJ1-4
CSARGPSTNEKLFF
TGCAGTGCAAGGGGACCCTCAACTAATGAAAAACTGTTTTTT
>TRBD1|.|TRBV29-1|TRBJ1-2
CSVVGDRADGCTF
TGCAGCGTCGTCGGGGACAGGGCGGATGGCTGCACCTTC
>.|many|TRBV9|TRBJ1-1
CASSGDPPGEAFF
TGTGCCAGCAGCGGAGACCCCCCGGGTGAAGCTTTCTTT
>.|.|TRBV7-3|TRBJ2-2
CASSQVGPNTGELFF
TGCGCCAGCAGCCAAGTAGGACCAAACACCGGGGAGCTGTTTTTT
>TRBD1|.|TRBV19|TRBJ1-2
CASSLYRGRNYGYTF
TGTGCCAGTAGTCTGTACAGGGGTAGGAACTATGGCTACACCTTC
>.|.|TRBV5-4|TRBJ1-3
CASSFGLTSGNTIYF
TGTGCCAGCAGCTTCGGGCTTACCTCTGGAAACACCATATATTTT
>TRBD2|few|TRBV20-1|TRBJ2-5
CSASVAGEAETQYF
TGCAGTGCTAGCGTAGCGGGAGAAGCAGAGACCCAGTACTTC
>.|few|TRBV11-2|TRBJ1-5
CASSLVSGIGNGQPQHF
TGTGCCAGCAGCTTAGTGTCAGGAATAGGTAACGGTCAGCCCCAGCATTTT
>.|.|TRBV5-1|TRBJ1-1
CASSSRDLRAFF
TGTGCCAGCAGCTCCCGGGACCTGCGGGCTTTCTTT
>.|.|TRBV2|TRBJ1-1
CARGPGITEAFF
TGTGCCAGAGGCCCGGGGATCACTGAAGCTTTCTTT
>.|.|TRBV2|TRBJ1-5
CASSGNLMGSRGNQPQHF
TGTGCCAGCAGCGGCAACCTCATGGGTAGTAGGGGCAATCAGCCCCAGCATTTT
>TRBD1|.|TRBV6-5|TRBJ2-5
CASGGTGGWETQYF
TGTGCCAGCGGAGGGACAGGGGGGTGGGAGACCCAGTACTTC
>.|.|TRBV29-1|TRBJ1-5
CSASPGFNQPQHF
TGCAGTGCTAGCCCAGGCTTTAATCAGCCCCAGCATTTT
>TRBD1|.|TRBV6-6|TRBJ2-5
CASRQGLNILETQYF
TGTGCCAGCAGACAGGGGTTGAACATCCTAGAGACCCAGTACTTC
>TRBD1|.|TRBV7-6|TRBJ1-6
CAGSQVPGQGSSPLHF
TGTGCCGGCAGCCAAGTTCCGGGACAGGGAAGTTCACCCCTCCACTTT
>.|once|TRBV29-1|TRBJ2-5
CSGEGEETQYF
TGCAGCGGGGAGGGGGAAGAGACCCAGTACTTC
>.|few|TRBV20-1|TRBJ1-2
CSASAGNYGYTF
TGCAGTGCTAGTGCGGGCAACTATGGCTACACCTTC
>TRBD1|many|TRBV2|TRBJ1-5
CASKGQGFPNQPQHF
TGTGCCAGCAAGGGACAGGGCTTCCCAAATCAGCCCCAGCATTTT
>.|few|TRBV2|TRBJ1-5
CASSNRYQPQHF
TGTGCCAGCAGTAACAGGTACCAGCCCCAGCATTTT
>TRBD1|.|TRBV20-1|TRBJ1-6
CSAATGDGSPLHF
TGCAGTGCGGCCACAGGGGACGGTTCACCCCTCCACTTT
>.|.|TRBV25-1|TRBJ1-2
CASSIYLCSVGSPDGYTF
.
>TRBD2|many|TRBV7-2|TRBJ2-7
CASSSPTSGRGQYF
TGTGCCAGCAGCTCTCCGACTAGCGGGAGAGGGCAGTACTTC
>.|.|TRBV7-2|TRBJ2-7
CASSTGQYF
TGTGCCAGCAGCACCGGACAGTACTTC